This T cell receptor beta chain was recovered during a study of T cells after yellow fever vaccination. CDR1 and CDR2 (germline): MNHEY, SMNVEV (reference sequence). This CDR3 contains 15 residues. Trimming removed 5 bases from V and 2 bases from J, with 13 bases in between. Each CDR3 protein is one row after TCRdb ran MiXCR on the 5' RACE reads. The repertoire consists of around 180,000 distinct CDR3 sequences, with approximately 6.2% occurring once and the leading ten covering just under 3%. This clonotype was detected ten times or more. The V gene is TRBV27, the J gene TRBJ1-5; D might be TRBD1 (6 bases). The specimen comprised CD4+ T cells sorted from PBMCs, sampled on the day of the first yellow fever vaccination. The TCR comes from a man between 18 and 35 years old who received the YFV17D yellow fever vaccine. Written as DNA, the CDR3 is TGTGCCAGCAGTCCCGAACAGGGAGGCAATCAGCCCCAGCATTTT. Translated: CASSPEQGGNQPQHF.